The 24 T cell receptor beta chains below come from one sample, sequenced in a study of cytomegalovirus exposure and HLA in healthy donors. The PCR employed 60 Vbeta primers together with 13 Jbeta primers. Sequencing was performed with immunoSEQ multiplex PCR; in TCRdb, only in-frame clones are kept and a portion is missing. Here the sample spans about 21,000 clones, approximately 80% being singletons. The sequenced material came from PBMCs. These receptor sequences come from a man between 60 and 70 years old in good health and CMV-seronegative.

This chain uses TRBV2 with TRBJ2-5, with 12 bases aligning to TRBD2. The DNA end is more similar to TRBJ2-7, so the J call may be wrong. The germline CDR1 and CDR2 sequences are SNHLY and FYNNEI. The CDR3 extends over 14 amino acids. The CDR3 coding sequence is TGTGCCAGTCTAGCGGGAGGGGCCCGATACGAGCAGTACTTC. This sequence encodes CASLAGGARYEQYF.

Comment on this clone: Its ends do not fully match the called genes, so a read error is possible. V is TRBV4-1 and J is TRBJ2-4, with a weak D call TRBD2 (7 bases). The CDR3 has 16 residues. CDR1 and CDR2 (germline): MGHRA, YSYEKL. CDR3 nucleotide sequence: TGCGCCCGCAGCCAAGGAGGTGGGGGAGGGGGGAACATTCAGTACTTC. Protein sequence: CARSQGGGGGGNIQYF.

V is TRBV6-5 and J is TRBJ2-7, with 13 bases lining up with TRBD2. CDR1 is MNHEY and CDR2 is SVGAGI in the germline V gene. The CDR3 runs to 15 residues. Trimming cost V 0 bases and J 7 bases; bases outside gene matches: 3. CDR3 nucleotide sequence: TGTGCCAGCAGTTACTCGGGACTAGCGGGAAGTGAGCAGTACTTC. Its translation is CASSYSGLAGSEQYF.

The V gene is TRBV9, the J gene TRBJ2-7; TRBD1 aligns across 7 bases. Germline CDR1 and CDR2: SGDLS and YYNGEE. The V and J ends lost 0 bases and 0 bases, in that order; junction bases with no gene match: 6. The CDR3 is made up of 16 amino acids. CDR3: CASSVGQQGYSYEQYF. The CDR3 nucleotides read TGTGCCAGCAGCGTAGGTCAACAGGGGTACTCCTACGAGCAGTACTTC.

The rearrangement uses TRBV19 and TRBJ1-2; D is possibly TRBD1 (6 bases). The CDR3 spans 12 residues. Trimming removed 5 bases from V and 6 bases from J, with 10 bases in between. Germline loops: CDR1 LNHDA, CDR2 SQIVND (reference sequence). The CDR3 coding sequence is TGTGCCAGTAGTGAGACAGGAAATGGCTACACCTTC. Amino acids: CASSETGNGYTF.

The DNA for the CDR3 is TGTGCCAGCAGTCTTACTCGGGGGGCGATTGCTTTCTTT. As protein: CASSLTRGAIAFF. The chain carries TRBV6-5 and TRBJ1-1, with D maybe TRBD1 (6 bases). CDR1 is MNHEY, CDR2 SVGAGI, per germline. This CDR3 is built from 13 residues. The ends were cut back, 5 bases at V and 11 bases at J, with 18 bases in the middle.

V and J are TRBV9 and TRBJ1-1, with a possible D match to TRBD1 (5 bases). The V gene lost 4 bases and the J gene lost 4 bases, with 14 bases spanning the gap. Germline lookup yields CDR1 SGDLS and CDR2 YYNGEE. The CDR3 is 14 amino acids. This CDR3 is CASSPHGRGTEAFF. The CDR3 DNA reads TGTGCCAGCAGCCCCCACGGGAGGGGCACTGAAGCTTTCTTT.

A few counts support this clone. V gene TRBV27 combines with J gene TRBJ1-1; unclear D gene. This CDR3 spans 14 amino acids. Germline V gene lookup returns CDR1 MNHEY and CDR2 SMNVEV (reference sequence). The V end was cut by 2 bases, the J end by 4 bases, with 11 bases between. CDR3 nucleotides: TGTGCCAGCAGTTTACTGGGAGGCGGCACTGAAGCTTTCTTT. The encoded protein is CASSLLGGGTEAFF.

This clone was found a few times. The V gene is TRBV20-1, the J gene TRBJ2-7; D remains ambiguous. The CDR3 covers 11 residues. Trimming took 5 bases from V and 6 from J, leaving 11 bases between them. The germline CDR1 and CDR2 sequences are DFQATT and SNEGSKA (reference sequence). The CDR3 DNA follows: TGCAGTGCTCGCAGGATACGCGAGCAGTACTTC. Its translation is CSARRIREQYF.

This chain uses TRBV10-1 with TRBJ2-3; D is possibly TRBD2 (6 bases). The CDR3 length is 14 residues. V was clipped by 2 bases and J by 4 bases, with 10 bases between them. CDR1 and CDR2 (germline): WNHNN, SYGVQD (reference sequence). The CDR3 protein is CASSERDFPDTQYF. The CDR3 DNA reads TGCGCCAGCAGTGAGCGGGACTTTCCAGATACGCAGTATTTT.

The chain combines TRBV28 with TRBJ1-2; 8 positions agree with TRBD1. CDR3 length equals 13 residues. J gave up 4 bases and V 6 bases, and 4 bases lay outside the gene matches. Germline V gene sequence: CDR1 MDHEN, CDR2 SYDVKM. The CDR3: CASSQDRAYGYTF. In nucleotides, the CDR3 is TGTGCCAGCAGCCAGGACAGGGCCTATGGCTACACCTTC.

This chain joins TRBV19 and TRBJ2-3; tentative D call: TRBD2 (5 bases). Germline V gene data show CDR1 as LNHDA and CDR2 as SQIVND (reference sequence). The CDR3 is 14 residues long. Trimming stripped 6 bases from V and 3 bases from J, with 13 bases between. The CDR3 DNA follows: TGTGCCAGTAGCCCGGGTCGGAGGACAGATACGCAGTATTTT. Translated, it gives CASSPGRRTDTQYF.

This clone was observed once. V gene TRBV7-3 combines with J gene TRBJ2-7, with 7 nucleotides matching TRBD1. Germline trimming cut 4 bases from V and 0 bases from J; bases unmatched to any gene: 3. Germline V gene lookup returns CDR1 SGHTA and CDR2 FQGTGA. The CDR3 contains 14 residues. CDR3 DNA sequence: TGTGCCAGCAGCTCGGGACAGATCTCCTACGAGCAGTACTTC. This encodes CASSSGQISYEQYF.

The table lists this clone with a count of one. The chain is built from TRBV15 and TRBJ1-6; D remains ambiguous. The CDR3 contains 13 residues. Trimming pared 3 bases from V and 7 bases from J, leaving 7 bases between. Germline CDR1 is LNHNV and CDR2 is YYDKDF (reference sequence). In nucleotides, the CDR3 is TGTGCCACCAGCAGTCCTCGGAATTCACCCCTCCACTTT. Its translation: CATSSPRNSPLHF. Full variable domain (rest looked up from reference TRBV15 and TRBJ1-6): DAMVIQNPRYQVTQFGKPVTLSCSQTLNHNVMYWYQQKSSQAPKLLFHYYDKDFNNEADTPDNFQSRRPNTSFCFLDIRSPGLGDTAMYLCATSSPRNSPLHFGNGTRLTVT.

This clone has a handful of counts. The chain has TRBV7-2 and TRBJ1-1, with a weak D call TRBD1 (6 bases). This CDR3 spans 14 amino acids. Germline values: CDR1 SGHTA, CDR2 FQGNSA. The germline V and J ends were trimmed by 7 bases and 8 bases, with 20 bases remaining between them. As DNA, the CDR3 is TGTGCCAGCATCCCCGGCAGGGGATTTCAGGAAGCTTTCTTT. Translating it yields CASIPGRGFQEAFF.

CDR3 DNA sequence: TGTGCCAGCAGTGAATACAGGGGCGGAAACACCATATATTTT. It translates to CASSEYRGGNTIYF. The chain recombines TRBV25-1 with TRBJ1-3; tentative D call: TRBD1 (6 bases). The CDR3 sequence is 14 residues long. Trimming cost V 0 bases and J 4 bases, with 7 bases left between them. Germline CDR1 is MGHDK and CDR2 is SYGVNS.

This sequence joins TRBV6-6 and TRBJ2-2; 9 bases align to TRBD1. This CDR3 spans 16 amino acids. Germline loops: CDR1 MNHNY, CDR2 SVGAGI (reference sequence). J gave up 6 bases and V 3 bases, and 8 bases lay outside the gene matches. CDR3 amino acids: CASSYSTGGNSGELFF. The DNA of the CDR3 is TGTGCCAGCAGTTATTCGACAGGGGGTAATTCCGGGGAGCTGTTTTTT.

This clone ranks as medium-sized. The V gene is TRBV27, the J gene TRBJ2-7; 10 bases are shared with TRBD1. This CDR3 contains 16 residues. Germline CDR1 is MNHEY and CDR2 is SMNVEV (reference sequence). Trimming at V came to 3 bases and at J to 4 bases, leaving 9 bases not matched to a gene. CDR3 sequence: CASSFIWGQGLYEQYF. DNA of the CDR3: TGTGCCAGCAGTTTTATTTGGGGACAGGGGTTATACGAGCAGTACTTC.

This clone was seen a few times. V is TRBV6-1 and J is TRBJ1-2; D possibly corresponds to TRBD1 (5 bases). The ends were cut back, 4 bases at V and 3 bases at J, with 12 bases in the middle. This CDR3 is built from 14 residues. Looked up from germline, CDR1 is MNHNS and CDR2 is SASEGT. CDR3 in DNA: TGTGCCAGCAGTGTTAGGGGTGACGACTATGGCTACACCTTC. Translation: CASSVRGDDYGYTF.

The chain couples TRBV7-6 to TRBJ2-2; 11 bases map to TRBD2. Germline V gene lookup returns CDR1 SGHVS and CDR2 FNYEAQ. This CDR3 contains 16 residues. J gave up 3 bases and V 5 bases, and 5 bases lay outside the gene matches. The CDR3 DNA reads TGTGCCAGCAGCCTCGGGACTAGCGGTTACACCGGGGAGCTGTTTTTT. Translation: CASSLGTSGYTGELFF.

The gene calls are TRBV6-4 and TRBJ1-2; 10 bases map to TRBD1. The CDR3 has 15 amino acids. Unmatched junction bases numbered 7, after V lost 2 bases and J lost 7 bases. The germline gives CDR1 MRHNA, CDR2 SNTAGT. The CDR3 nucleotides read TGTGCCAGCAGTGACCGGGACAGGGGTTCAGGTGGCTACACCTTC. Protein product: CASSDRDRGSGGYTF.

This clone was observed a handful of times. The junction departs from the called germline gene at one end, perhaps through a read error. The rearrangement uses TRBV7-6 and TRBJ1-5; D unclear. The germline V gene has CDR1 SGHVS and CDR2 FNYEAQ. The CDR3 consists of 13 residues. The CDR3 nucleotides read TGTGCCAGCAGCTTAGTTAGCGATCAGCCCCAGCATTTT. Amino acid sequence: CASSLVSDQPQHF.

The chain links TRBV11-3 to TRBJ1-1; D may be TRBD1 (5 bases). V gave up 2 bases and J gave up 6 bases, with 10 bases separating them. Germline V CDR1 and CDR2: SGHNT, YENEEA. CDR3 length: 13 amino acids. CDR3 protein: CASSLSRGPEAFF. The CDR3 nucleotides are TGTGCCAGCAGCTTAAGTAGGGGTCCTGAAGCTTTCTTT. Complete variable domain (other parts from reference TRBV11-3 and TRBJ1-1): EAGVVQSPRYKIIEKKQPVAFWCNPISGHNTLYWYLQNLGQGPELLIRYENEEAVDDSQLPKDRFSAERLKGVDSTLKIQPAELGDSAVYLCASSLSRGPEAFFGQGTRLTVV.

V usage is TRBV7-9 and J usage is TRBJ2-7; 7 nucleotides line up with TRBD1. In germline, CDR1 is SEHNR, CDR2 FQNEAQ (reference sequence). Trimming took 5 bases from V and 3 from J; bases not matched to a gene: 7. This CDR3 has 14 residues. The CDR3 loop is CASSRWDSSYEQYF. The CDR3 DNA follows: TGTGCCAGCAGCCGCTGGGACAGCAGCTACGAGCAGTACTTC.